The next 29 T cell receptor beta chains were all read from a single sample in a study of blood T cell repertoires in COVID-19 (TCRdb year 2020). The library was prepared using the immunoSEQ multiplex PCR assay. Here the immuneACCESS table is served through TCRdb, limited to in-frame sequences with V and J called. Missing clones are a known gap in these copies; in checked studies unresolved V genes cover under half, and the rest lacks a known reason. For this sample there are roughly 200,000 clones; approximately 85% appear just once. Of the sample, just under 8.5% falls within the top ten clones. Sequencing was done on a sample of peripheral blood. The receptors come from a woman aged 55-70 years with acute or convalescent COVID-19.

The V call is TRBV5-1, the J call TRBJ2-5; D is perhaps TRBD2 (6 bases). Germline V gives CDR1 SGHRS, CDR2 YFSETQ. The germline V and J ends were trimmed by 0 bases and 5 bases, with 14 bases remaining between them. This CDR3 is built from 15 residues. DNA of the CDR3: TGCGCCAGCAGCTTGGCGCCTAGTGGGGGGGAGACCCAGTACTTC. This translates into CASSLAPSGGETQYF.

The chain uses TRBV13 and TRBJ1-2; D gene ambiguous. CDR1 and CDR2 (germline): PRHDT, FYEKMQ (reference sequence). Trimming cost V 5 bases and J 4 bases, with 17 bases left between them. CDR3 length: 15 amino acids. The CDR3 nucleotides read TGTGCCAGCAGCCTCCGACGGGATTTTATCTATGGCTACACCTTC. It translates to CASSLRRDFIYGYTF.

This clone showed up just once. The chain has TRBV7-2 and TRBJ2-5; tentatively, D is TRBD1 (5 bases). V lost 6 bases to trimming and J lost 4 bases, with 9 bases between them. The CDR3 covers 12 residues. Germline V gene sequence: CDR1 SGHTA, CDR2 FQGNSA. CDR3 bases: TGTGCCAGCAGTCACAGGTTAGAGACCCAGTACTTC. Amino acids: CASSHRLETQYF.

The chain recombines TRBV18 with TRBJ2-7, with 13 bases lining up with TRBD2. The germline V gene has CDR1 KGHSH and CDR2 LQKENI. The CDR3 length is 15 residues. With V trimmed by 3 bases and J by 7 bases, 6 bases remained unmatched. The CDR3 loop reads CASSPTSGRAVEQYF. The CDR3 DNA sequence: TGTGCCAGCTCACCTACTAGCGGGAGGGCCGTTGAGCAGTACTTC.

This clone occurred many times. CDR3 residues: CAISVGQGQGNTIYF. The CDR3 nucleotides read TGTGCCATCAGTGTGGGACAGGGTCAAGGAAACACCATATATTTT. V and J are TRBV10-3 and TRBJ1-3, with TRBD1 identical over 9 bases. The CDR3 contains 15 residues. Germline CDR1 and CDR2: ENHRY and SYGVKD. With 4 bases clipped from V and 4 bases from J, the junction kept 5 bases outside the gene matches.

CDR3 region: CSVEDWGLAGNKNIQYF. The CDR3 DNA reads as TGCAGCGTTGAAGACTGGGGACTAGCGGGTAACAAAAACATTCAGTACTTC. The J gene is TRBJ2-4, the V gene TRBV29-1; 12 bases agree with TRBD2. Germline V lookup: CDR1 SQVTM, CDR2 ANQGSEA. The CDR3 has 17 residues. The V segment lost 0 bases and the J segment 3 bases; nucleotides outside the gene matches: 6.

The J gene is TRBJ2-2, the V gene TRBV5-1; TRBD2 matches 10 bases. Germline V CDR1 and CDR2: SGHRS, YFSETQ. V gave up 0 bases and J gave up 7 bases; unmatched junction bases: 18. This CDR3 is built from 20 residues. The CDR3 loop reads CASSLGTGNPLAGLDGELFF. CDR3 in DNA: TGCGCCAGCAGCTTGGGGACAGGGAACCCACTAGCGGGACTGGACGGGGAGCTGTTTTTT.

The DNA for the CDR3 is TGTGCCAGCAGCTTTTTTCGCGCGGATAGGGGGGCCAACGTCCTGACTTTC. Protein: CASSFFRADRGANVLTF. V and J are TRBV5-4 and TRBJ2-6, with D unresolved. Between the trimmed V and J ends, which lost 2 bases and 4 bases, there was a span of 16 bases. CDR3 length equals 17 residues. Germline values: CDR1 SGHNT, CDR2 YYREEE (reference sequence).

The V gene is TRBV20-1, the J gene TRBJ2-2, with 8 nucleotides matching TRBD1. The CDR3 extends over 15 amino acids. Germline CDR1 and CDR2: DFQATT and SNEGSKA (reference sequence). V shed 3 bases and J 6 bases; nucleotides not matched to a gene: 9. The CDR3 loop reads CSASRQGKGPGELFF. In DNA form, the CDR3 reads TGCAGTGCTAGTCGACAGGGGAAGGGCCCCGGGGAGCTGTTTTTT.

This sequence joins TRBV9 and TRBJ2-7, with a tentative D call TRBD2 (5 bases). This CDR3 comprises 15 residues. V shed 4 bases and J shed 4 bases, with 18 bases lying between them. CDR1 is SGDLS and CDR2 is YYNGEE in the germline V gene. Here the CDR3 DNA reads TGTGCCAGCAGCCTAGGGCCTCTAGCCCCTTACGAGCAGTACTTC. It specifies CASSLGPLAPYEQYF.

The V call is TRBV4-1, the J call TRBJ1-3; D gene ambiguous. This CDR3 spans 16 amino acids. Germline loops: CDR1 MGHRA, CDR2 YSYEKL. V was clipped by 2 bases and J by 0 bases, with 11 bases between them. The CDR3 sequence is CASSQLAAVSGNTIYF. The CDR3 coding sequence is TGCGCCAGCAGCCAATTAGCGGCGGTCTCTGGAAACACCATATATTTT.

V gene TRBV27 combines with J gene TRBJ2-4; possibly TRBD2 for D (6 bases). V was trimmed by 3 bases and J by 5 bases, leaving 17 bases between them. This CDR3 has 16 amino acids. CDR1 is MNHEY, CDR2 SMNVEV, per germline (reference sequence). This chain's CDR3 is CASSFGAGFGENIQYF. The CDR3, as DNA: TGTGCCAGCAGTTTTGGGGCGGGATTCGGGGAAAACATTCAGTACTTC.

The chain has TRBV3-1 (or the pseudogene TRBV3-2) and TRBJ2-3, with 12 nucleotides matching TRBD2. The CDR3 covers 16 residues. Germline loops: CDR1 LGHDT, CDR2 YNNKEL (reference sequence). With V trimmed by 4 bases and J by 5 bases, 7 bases remained unmatched. The CDR3 reads CASSRRGGLAGDTQYF. The CDR3 DNA reads as TGTGCCAGCAGCCGACGGGGGGGACTAGCGGGAGATACGCAGTATTTT.

This chain links TRBV9 with TRBJ2-7, with a tentative D call TRBD2 (5 bases). The CDR3 consists of 16 residues. The ends were cut back, 1 base at V and 1 base at J, with 15 bases in the middle. CDR1 SGDLS and CDR2 YYNGEE come from the germline V gene. The CDR3 is CASSVNPRAQSYEQYF. For the CDR3, the DNA is TGTGCCAGCAGCGTAAACCCGAGGGCGCAATCCTACGAGCAGTACTTC.

The chain combines TRBV5-1 with TRBJ2-1, with 8 bases matching TRBD1. This CDR3 has 15 residues. Germline V gene lookup returns CDR1 SGHRS and CDR2 YFSETQ. V gave up 1 base and J gave up 4 bases; unmatched junction bases: 4. The CDR3 reads CASSLSTGVYNEQFF. In DNA form, the CDR3 reads TGCGCCAGCAGCTTGTCGACAGGGGTGTACAATGAGCAGTTCTTC.

The chain employs TRBV10-1 and TRBJ1-6; D is undetermined. The V gene's germline CDR1 is WNHNN and CDR2 SYGVQD (reference sequence). Trimming took 3 bases from V and 6 from J, leaving 6 bases between them. This CDR3 contains 13 residues. The CDR3 is CASSDGVNSPLHF. The CDR3 coding sequence is TGCGCCAGCAGTGATGGAGTTAATTCACCCCTCCACTTT.

The rearrangement links TRBV27 to TRBJ2-1, with D tentatively TRBD2 (6 bases). V lost 2 bases and J 0 bases, leaving 11 bases between the germline ends. Germline V gene data show CDR1 as MNHEY and CDR2 as SMNVEV (reference sequence). CDR3 length: 16 residues. CDR3 amino acids: CASSLVSGVSYNEQFF. The CDR3 DNA reads as TGTGCCAGCAGTTTAGTGTCGGGGGTCTCCTACAATGAGCAGTTCTTC.

This clone was picked up one time. V is TRBV3-1 (or the pseudogene TRBV3-2) and J is TRBJ1-1; D is possibly TRBD1 (5 bases). V shed 4 bases and J shed 3 bases, with 15 bases lying between them. CDR1 and CDR2 (germline): LGHDT, YNNKEL (reference sequence). CDR3 length: 15 residues. CDR3 DNA sequence: TGTGCCAGCAGCCCCTTAGCTAGGGGCGACACTGAAGCTTTCTTT. Translated, it gives CASSPLARGDTEAFF.

The V gene is TRBV4-2, the J gene TRBJ2-1, with 7 positions matching TRBD2. Per germline, CDR1 LGHNA and CDR2 YNFKEQ. V shed 1 base, J shed 13 bases, and the junction held 16 bases outside the gene matches. This CDR3 contains 16 residues. The CDR3 is CASSQVGASGPLDQFF. The CDR3 coding sequence is TGTGCCAGCAGCCAAGTAGGGGCTAGCGGCCCCCTTGATCAGTTCTTC.

The chain recombines TRBV6-5 with TRBJ2-2; a possible D gene is TRBD2 (5 bases). The V end was cut by 7 bases, the J end by 5 bases, with 11 bases between. The CDR3 totals 13 residues. CDR1 and CDR2 from the germline V gene are MNHEY and SVGAGI. The CDR3 is CASTEAATGELFF. DNA for the CDR3: TGTGCCAGCACGGAGGCAGCAACCGGGGAGCTGTTTTTT.

Only a few counts were recorded for this clone. The genes are TRBV11-3 and TRBJ2-1; 10 bases line up with TRBD1. The CDR3 sequence is 16 residues long. Germline CDR1 and CDR2: SGHNT and YENEEA. V lost 2 bases to trimming and J lost 4 bases; unmatched junction nucleotides: 5. CDR3 DNA sequence: TGTGCCAGCAGCTTACGGGACAGGGGTTTTTACAATGAGCAGTTCTTC. Translation: CASSLRDRGFYNEQFF.

For this clone: The sample has other DNA sequences that encode this CDR3 too. CDR3 loop: CASSPAGPNTEAFF. In nucleotides, the CDR3 is TGCGCCAGCAGCCCGGCGGGGCCGAACACTGAAGCTTTCTTT. The chain combines TRBV5-1 with TRBJ1-1; TRBD1 is a possible D gene (5 bases). The length of the CDR3 is 14 residues. Looked up from germline, CDR1 is SGHRS and CDR2 is YFSETQ. Trimming removed 4 bases from V and 1 base from J, with 11 bases in between.

The chain employs TRBV5-4 and TRBJ2-3; the D gene is possibly TRBD2 (6 bases). This CDR3 has 13 residues. V shed 5 bases and J shed 2 bases, with 9 bases lying between them. Germline V lookup: CDR1 SGHNT, CDR2 YYREEE (reference sequence). The CDR3 loop is CASSGGVTDTQYF. In DNA, the CDR3 is TGTGCCAGCAGTGGAGGGGTCACAGATACGCAGTATTTT.

The rearrangement joins TRBV3-1 (or the pseudogene TRBV3-2) to TRBJ2-2; tentative D call: TRBD1 (6 bases). The CDR3 consists of 16 residues. Germline loops: CDR1 LGHDT, CDR2 YNNKEL (reference sequence). Trimming shortened V by 0 bases and J by 7 bases, and 15 bases separated the two germline ends. CDR3 in DNA: TGTGCCAGCAGCCAAGATCAGGGGCTCTATGGCGGGGAGCTGTTTTTT. Encoded protein: CASSQDQGLYGGELFF.

This chain links TRBV19 with TRBJ1-5, with a tentative D call TRBD1 (6 bases). The V gene lost 0 bases and the J gene lost 2 bases, with 11 bases spanning the gap. There are 16 residues in the CDR3. The germline CDR1 and CDR2 sequences are LNHDA and SQIVND (reference sequence). CDR3 nucleotides: TGTGCCAGTAGTATAGATACAGGGATTGGCAATCAGCCCCAGCATTTT. Translated: CASSIDTGIGNQPQHF. The full variable domain, completed using reference TRBV19 and TRBJ1-5, is DGGITQSPKYLFRKEGQNVTLSCEQNLNHDAMYWYRQDPGQGLRLIYYSQIVNDFQKGDIAEGYSVSREKKESFPLTVTSAQKNPTAFYLCASSIDTGIGNQPQHFGDGTRLSIL.

This clone is a singleton in its sample. The V and J genes are TRBV11-2 and TRBJ2-1; D is possibly TRBD2 (6 bases). From germline, CDR1 is SGHAT and CDR2 FQNNGV. The CDR3 runs to 15 residues. V was cut by 5 bases and J by 1 base, with 12 bases left in between. The CDR3 sequence: CASSLSGISYNEQFF. Here the CDR3 DNA reads TGTGCCAGCAGCCTTAGCGGCATTTCCTACAATGAGCAGTTCTTC.

This clone was detected once. The chain carries TRBV5-1 and TRBJ1-1; D ambiguous. In germline, CDR1 is SGHRS, CDR2 YFSETQ. The CDR3 extends over 16 amino acids. The ends were cut back, 0 bases at V and 0 bases at J, with 12 bases in the middle. The CDR3 is CASSLGTGGMNTEAFF. CDR3 nucleotides: TGCGCCAGCAGCTTGGGGACGGGAGGGATGAACACTGAAGCTTTCTTT.

V gene TRBV24-1 combines with J gene TRBJ2-3; 7 bases line up with TRBD2. Germline V gene data show CDR1 as KGHDR and CDR2 as SFDVKD. This CDR3 has 16 amino acids. V gave up 4 bases and J gave up 0 bases; unmatched junction bases: 6. CDR3 protein: CATSELGTTSTDTQYF. CDR3 nucleotides: TGTGCCACCAGTGAACTAGGGACTACCAGCACAGATACGCAGTATTTT.

The chain couples TRBV6-5 to TRBJ1-1, with D perhaps TRBD1 (5 bases). Trimming took 6 bases from V and 3 from J, leaving 14 bases between them. The CDR3 length is 14 residues. From germline, CDR1 is MNHEY and CDR2 SVGAGI. The CDR3 here is CASRRQLLDTEAFF. In nucleotides, the CDR3 is TGTGCCAGCAGGCGACAGCTCTTAGACACTGAAGCTTTCTTT.